The following is a T cell receptor beta chain sequence with its context. The target antigen is unknown. This record comes from a study of OX40 agonist ivuxolimab in advanced cancers. Across the study: The drug used for patients, ivuxolimab, was an agonistic anti-OX40 (CD134) antibody. Of the patients, three showed partial responses, one with hepatocellular carcinoma and two with cutaneous melanoma. Study-level points and caveats: Circulating CD4+ and CD8+ T cells showed clonal expansion by week 6 at 0.1 to 3.0 mg/kg. Several nonresponders also turned out to have low normalized T-cell clonal expansion.

Method: immunoSEQ multiplex PCR; TCRdb's copy keeps in-frame clones and lacks some. Of 30,000 to 40,000 clones listed, roughly 85% are singletons. This CDR3 spans 14 amino acids. Germline CDR1 is MNHEY and CDR2 is SMNVEV (reference sequence). Trimming pared 6 bases from V and 3 bases from J, leaving 11 bases between. The rearrangement links TRBV27 to TRBJ2-2, with a tentative D call TRBD2 (7 bases). Sequencing was performed on CD4+ or CD8+ T cells sorted from blood, taken in a trial of the OX40 agonist ivuxolimab. This receptor was taken from an adult with an advanced solid tumor such as melanoma, head and neck, liver or kidney cancer. This CDR3 reads CASRGGADTGELFF. As DNA, the CDR3 is TGTGCCAGCAGAGGGGGGGCCGACACCGGGGAGCTGTTTTTT.